One sample yielded the 2 T cell receptor beta chains listed below, sequenced in a study of blood T cell repertoires in COVID-19. Using immunoSEQ multiplex PCR, the repertoire was profiled, and TCRdb retains in-frame clones only, with some absent. The repertoire includes fewer than 300,000 clones, around 85% of them detected once, and 0.87% sits in the top ten. Sequencing input: peripheral blood. These receptors came from a human donor with COVID-19, enrolled during active disease. The donor label of this sample is uncertain.

This chain links TRBV19 with TRBJ1-5; maybe TRBD1 (5 bases). Germline V gives CDR1 LNHDA, CDR2 SQIVND (reference sequence). With 8 bases removed from V and 6 bases from J, the gap between germline ends came to 14 bases. The CDR3 sequence is 13 residues long. Written as DNA, the CDR3 is TGTGCCAGTGCGGAAGGACACCGTCAGCCCCAGCATTTT. This codes for CASAEGHRQPQHF.

The gene calls are TRBV11-2 and TRBJ2-5; TRBD1 matches 8 bases. The length of the CDR3 is 15 residues. Germline assignment: CDR1 SGHAT and CDR2 FQNNGV. J lost 4 bases, V lost 1 base, and 5 bases had no gene match. As DNA, the CDR3 is TGTGCCAGCAGCTTAGGGACAGGGCCTTCAGAGACCCAGTACTTC. Translated, it gives CASSLGTGPSETQYF.